These 10 T cell receptor beta chains were all obtained from the same sample, sequenced in a study of blood T cell repertoires in COVID-19. TCRdb's copy holds only in-frame clones and misses some; the assay was immunoSEQ multiplex PCR. The sample yields tens of thousands of clones, about 86% seen once. Sequencing was done on a sample of peripheral blood. Source of these receptors: a man in his 70s with acute or convalescent COVID-19.

This clone was seen once. The V gene is TRBV4-3, the J gene TRBJ1-6, with 8 bases fitting TRBD1. In germline, CDR1 is LGHNA, CDR2 YSLEER. There are 17 residues in the CDR3. Trimming cost V 0 bases and J 10 bases; bases outside gene matches: 11. The CDR3 sequence: CASSQDPQGATRSPLHF. CDR3 sequence (DNA): TGCGCCAGCAGCCAAGACCCCCAGGGGGCTACTAGGTCACCCCTCCACTTT.

This clone has only one observation. The CDR3 DNA reads TGTGCCACCAGTGACCTAGCGGGAGACGCCTACAATGAGCAGTTCTTC. This encodes CATSDLAGDAYNEQFF. V gene TRBV24-1 combines with J gene TRBJ2-1; TRBD2 agrees at 10 bases. The germline V gene encodes CDR1 KGHDR and CDR2 SFDVKD. V trimming: 4 bases; J trimming: 2 bases; junction bases outside the gene matches: 4. This CDR3 spans 16 amino acids.

The DNA for the CDR3 is TGTGCCAGCAGTTACTCAATTGGACAGGTCCTTTCGACAAACACTGAAGCTTTCTTT. It is translated as CASSYSIGQVLSTNTEAFF. V is TRBV6-2 or TRBV6-3 and J is TRBJ1-1, with 7 bases that match TRBD1. The CDR3 has 19 residues. Germline loops: CDR1 MNHEY, CDR2 SVGEGT. The trim removed 0 bases at V and 2 bases at J, leaving 15 bases unmatched.

The gene calls are TRBV10-3 and TRBJ2-1; D uncertain. Germline CDR1 and CDR2: ENHRY and SYGVKD. The CDR3 spans 14 residues. Trimming took off 3 bases at V and 3 bases at J, with 9 bases between the two ends. The chain's CDR3 is CAISEGGNYNEQFF. The DNA for the CDR3 is TGTGCCATCAGTGAAGGCGGTAACTACAATGAGCAGTTCTTC.

This chain joins TRBV7-9 and TRBJ1-1; 10 bases fit TRBD1. In germline, CDR1 is SEHNR, CDR2 FQNEAQ (reference sequence). V dropped 3 bases and J dropped 7; count of bases not matched to a gene: 8. The CDR3 has 15 amino acids. The CDR3 DNA follows: TGTGCCAGCAGCTTTCCGGGACAGGGGTGGGATGAAGCTTTCTTT. Amino acids: CASSFPGQGWDEAFF.

The V call is TRBV19, the J call TRBJ2-3, with D uncertain. V lost 7 bases and J lost 4, with 6 bases in between. The CDR3 totals 11 residues. Germline CDR1 and CDR2: LNHDA and SQIVND (reference sequence). CDR3 sequence: CASTVADTQYF. CDR3 bases: TGTGCCAGTACCGTCGCAGATACGCAGTATTTT.

V and J are TRBV5-1 and TRBJ2-5; 14 nucleotides agree with TRBD2. There are 16 residues in the CDR3. The V gene end was trimmed by 4 bases and the J gene end by 1 base; junction bases not matched to a gene: 3. Germline lookup yields CDR1 SGHRS and CDR2 YFSETQ. In DNA form, the CDR3 reads TGCGCCAGCAGCCCCGGGACTAGCGGGAGCCAAGAGACCCAGTACTTC. Its translation is CASSPGTSGSQETQYF.

The rearrangement joins TRBV7-3 to TRBJ2-5; a weak D match, TRBD2 (6 bases). This CDR3 spans 14 amino acids. Looked up from germline, CDR1 is SGHTA and CDR2 is FQGTGA. Trimming took 2 bases from V and 1 from J, leaving 8 bases between them. The CDR3, as DNA: TGTGCCAGCAGCTTAGGAGGGAGCCAAGAGACCCAGTACTTC. Translating it yields CASSLGGSQETQYF. Together with reference TRBV7-3 and TRBJ2-5, the CDR3 gives the full variable domain: GAGVSQTPSNKVTEKGKYVELRCDPISGHTALYWYRQSLGQGPEFLIYFQGTGAADDSGLPNDRFFAVRPEGSVSTLKIQRTERGDSAVYLCASSLGGSQETQYFGPGTRLLVL.

This clone was counted only a few times. The chain recombines TRBV12-5 with TRBJ1-1; 8 nucleotides match TRBD1. Germline values: CDR1 LGHNT, CDR2 FRNRAP. V lost 6 bases to trimming and J lost 3 bases; unmatched junction nucleotides: 3. This CDR3 has 13 amino acids. This chain's CDR3 is CASGRGQDTEAFF. The CDR3 DNA reads as TGTGCTAGTGGCCGGGGACAGGACACTGAAGCTTTCTTT.

V usage is TRBV11-2 and J usage is TRBJ2-7; 13 bases agree with TRBD2. Trimming removed 4 bases from V and 2 bases from J; junction bases left unmatched: 11. Germline lookup yields CDR1 SGHAT and CDR2 FQNNGV. The CDR3 is 18 amino acids. CDR3 nucleotides: TGTGCCAGCAGCTCCGGACTAGCGGGAGTACTAGTCCCCTACGAGCAGTACTTC. Encoded protein: CASSSGLAGVLVPYEQYF.